This entry features one T cell receptor (beta chain) sequence. Antigen: not known. The CDR3 is made up of 11 amino acids. V lost 7 bases and J 4 bases, leaving 5 bases between the germline ends. In germline, CDR1 is MDHEN, CDR2 SYDVKM. The data were obtained in a study of cytotoxic CD8 clonotypes in ibrutinib-treated CLL. Study as a whole: The taking of response samples occurred after a median roughly twelve months of treatment, with a range of 6 to 36. Study results and limitations: The public clonotypes identified were infrequent and showed contraction or stability on treatment. At baseline, clonality was higher than in age-matched healthy donors and correlated with CD8+ counts. Clonality increased at ibrutinib response and stayed stable in sustained remission. At progression, however, it fell back toward baseline.

The method was immunoSEQ multiplex PCR; TCRdb's version includes in-frame clones alone and lacks a portion of them. The sample consists of 200,000 to 250,000 clones, approximately 75% of them appearing once. The V call is TRBV28, the J call TRBJ2-1; D is undetermined. Sequenced here: PBMCs, sampled after 12 months of ibrutinib treatment. The TCR originated in a human donor with chronic lymphocytic leukemia. The CDR3 protein is CASIRYNEQFF. CDR3 bases: TGTGCCAGCATCAGATACAATGAGCAGTTCTTC.